The subject of this entry is one T cell receptor beta chain. This clone's antigen is unknown. Per-base quality was not reported, and no clone a single base away is much larger than it. This sample is drawn from a study of T cells after somatic rescue of genetic block (dated by TCRdb to the early 2020s). General notes on the study: The study assessed how robust, over the long term, a T-cell system was when the system had developed through somatic rescue of a genetic block in T-cell development.

From the cysteine up to the phenylalanine, the CDR3 has a length of 12 residues. Only CDR3 DNA is held: 36 bases, read in frame from base 1. Between the V and J ends, shortened by 5 bases and 5 bases respectively, the junction contains 9 bases. The germline V gene (reference sequence) gives CDR1 as SEHNR and CDR2 as FQNEAQ. Libraries were constructed by the immunoSEQ multiplex PCR assay. What TCRdb holds here is the immuneACCESS table cut down to in-frame rearrangements. Part of the clones is not present; checked against another copy, under half of the missing clones reflect an unresolved V gene, and the others are unexplained. The sample has 100,000 to 120,000 clones on record, 75% to 95% of them singletons. About 1.5% of the sample belongs to the ten largest clones.

The specimen was peripheral blood mononuclear cells (PBMCs). The sequence was obtained from a young woman. The chain is assembled from TRBV7-9 and TRBJ1-1; no D gene is confidently identified. The CDR3 protein sequence reads: CASSTLGTEAFF. At the DNA level, the sequence is TGTGCCAGCAGCACCTTAGGGACTGAAGCTTTCTTT.